The 27 T cell receptor beta chains reported below all come from one sample, sequenced in a study of T cells after yellow fever vaccination. TCRdb re-called the 5' RACE reads through MiXCR, storing one row per CDR3 protein. The sample holds some 290,000 distinct CDR3 sequences, about 10% seen once. This material consisted of CD4+ T cells sorted from PBMCs, taken 45 days after the yellow fever booster vaccination. These receptors all stem from a young man who received the YFV17D yellow fever vaccine.

This chain connects TRBV6-6 to TRBJ2-7; D is unresolved. Germline loops: CDR1 MNHNY, CDR2 SVGAGI (reference sequence). The CDR3 contains 16 residues. V shed 5 bases and J shed 3 bases, with 20 bases lying between them. The CDR3 DNA reads TGTGCCAGCAGTCCCCAACCCGTAGGTTCGAACTACGAGCAGTACGTC. This sequence encodes CASSPQPVGSNYEQYV.

This clonotype was seen ten or more times. The chain has TRBV7-2 and TRBJ2-5, with D possibly matching TRBD1 (5 bases). The CDR3 contains 16 residues. Germline V lookup: CDR1 SGHTA, CDR2 FQGNSA. Trimming stripped 8 bases from V and 5 bases from J, with 24 bases between. The CDR3 protein is CASGWAGSTFGETQYF. As DNA, the CDR3 is TGTGCCAGCGGCTGGGCAGGGTCGACTTTTGGGGAGACCCAGTACTTC.

This clonotype was detected ten times or more. The chain is built from TRBV7-9 and TRBJ2-5, with 13 bases aligning to TRBD2. There are 16 residues in the CDR3. The J segment lost 9 bases and the V segment lost 1 base, leaving 8 bases of the junction unmatched. From germline, CDR1 is SEHNR and CDR2 FQNEAQ (reference sequence). CDR3 loop: CASSLGLAGGQESQYF. CDR3 in DNA: TGTGCCAGCAGCTTAGGACTAGCGGGGGGCCAAGAATCCCAGTACTTC.

This chain links TRBV7-9 with TRBJ1-6; 9 positions match TRBD1. The CDR3 loop spans 14 amino acids. The germline V gene encodes CDR1 SEHNR and CDR2 FQNEAQ (reference sequence). Losses at the gene ends were 5 bases for V and 10 bases for J; bases not matched to a gene: 6. The CDR3 DNA sequence: TGTGCCAGCAGCCCCGGGACAGGGAGCTCACCCCTCCACTTT. Translation: CASSPGTGSSPLHF.

The genes are TRBV5-1 and TRBJ2-3, with 10 bases aligning to TRBD2. The CDR3 spans 15 residues. The trim removed 4 bases at V and 6 bases at J, leaving 8 bases unmatched. Germline CDR1 and CDR2: SGHRS and YFSETQ. The CDR3 DNA is TGCGCCAGCAGCCCCCAGCGGGGGGGCCCGGATACGCAGTATTTT. Its translation is CASSPQRGGPDTQYF.

This chain uses TRBV7-3 with TRBJ2-1; 7 bases align to TRBD2. The germline gives CDR1 SGHTA, CDR2 FQGTGA. With V trimmed by 4 bases and J by 7 bases, 7 bases remained unmatched. The CDR3 runs to 14 residues. This CDR3 reads CASSSSGLPNEQFF. CDR3 sequence (DNA): TGTGCCAGCAGCTCCTCGGGACTACCGAATGAGCAGTTCTTC.

The chain has TRBV5-4 and TRBJ2-5, with D unclear. Germline V gene data show CDR1 as SGHNT and CDR2 as YYREEE (reference sequence). Trimming pared 0 bases from V and 3 bases from J, leaving 6 bases between. CDR3 length: 13 residues. The CDR3 spells CASSLAKKETQYF. CDR3 DNA: TGTGCCAGCAGCTTGGCCAAAAAAGAGACCCAGTACTTC. Looking up the rest from reference TRBV5-4 and TRBJ2-5 gives the full variable domain: ETGVTQSPTHLIKTRGQQVTLRCSSQSGHNTVSWYQQALGQGPQFIFQYYREEENGRGNFPPRFSGLQFPNYSSELNVNALELDDSALYLCASSLAKKETQYFGPGTRLLVL.

V and J are TRBV4-2 and TRBJ2-1, with 9 bases that match TRBD1. Germline trimming cut 4 bases from V and 6 bases from J; bases unmatched to any gene: 7. Germline V gene lookup returns CDR1 LGHNA and CDR2 YNFKEQ. The CDR3 extends over 15 amino acids. The CDR3 DNA sequence: TGTGCCAGCAGCCTCCGGACAGGGGAAGGCAATGAGCAGTTCTTC. It is translated as CASSLRTGEGNEQFF.

This clonotype was seen ten or more times. The gene calls are TRBV5-1 and TRBJ2-5; TRBD2 matches at 11 bases. The CDR3 consists of 15 residues. Unmatched junction bases numbered 6, after V lost 4 bases and J lost 4 bases. CDR1 and CDR2 from the germline V gene are SGHRS and YFSETQ. DNA for the CDR3: TGCGCCAGCAGCCCGAGACTAGCGGGGTCAGAGACCCAGTACTTC. It translates to CASSPRLAGSETQYF.

There are many counts of this clonotype. V usage is TRBV5-1 and J usage is TRBJ1-3; D is unresolved. In germline, CDR1 is SGHRS, CDR2 YFSETQ. CDR3 length: 15 residues. The V and J ends lost 0 bases and 2 bases respectively, with 9 bases between them. The CDR3: CASSLEWGTGNTIYF. The CDR3 DNA reads as TGCGCCAGCAGCTTGGAATGGGGAACTGGAAACACCATATATTTT.

The gene calls are TRBV24-1 and TRBJ2-3, with no clear D. The CDR3 totals 13 residues. V lost 2 bases and J 6 bases, leaving 8 bases between the germline ends. Germline CDR1 reads KGHDR; CDR2 reads SFDVKD. In DNA, the CDR3 is TGTGCCACCAGTGATTCTGATTGGGATACGCAGTATTTT. Translating gives CATSDSDWDTQYF.

The chain is built from TRBV4-1 and TRBJ1-1; tentatively, D is TRBD1 (5 bases). V lost 1 base and J lost 1, with 13 bases in between. The CDR3 is made up of 16 amino acids. Germline V lookup: CDR1 MGHRA, CDR2 YSYEKL. The CDR3 region has the DNA TGCGCCAGCAGCCAAGTCTACAGGAACTCGAACACTGAAGCTTTCTTT. It translates to CASSQVYRNSNTEAFF.

The chain has TRBV5-1 and TRBJ2-5, with 12 bases identical to TRBD2. CDR3 size: 15 residues. Trimming took 4 bases from V and 2 from J; bases not matched to a gene: 3. Germline V gives CDR1 SGHRS, CDR2 YFSETQ. This CDR3 reads CASSQGTSGQETQYF. DNA for the CDR3: TGCGCCAGCAGCCAAGGGACTAGCGGGCAAGAGACCCAGTACTTC.

The CDR3 is CSARADGYTF. CDR3 DNA: TGCAGTGCTAGAGCCGATGGCTACACCTTC. The chain couples TRBV20-1 to TRBJ1-2, with D unresolved. Germline-derived CDR1 and CDR2 are DFQATT and SNEGSKA (reference sequence). The CDR3 length is 10 residues. Trimming pared 1 base from V and 6 bases from J, leaving 3 bases between.

The chain recombines TRBV6-5 with TRBJ1-2; 10 nucleotides align to TRBD1. This CDR3 contains 14 residues. The V gene's germline CDR1 is MNHEY and CDR2 SVGAGI. With 8 bases clipped from V and 4 bases from J, the junction kept 7 bases outside the gene matches. The CDR3 loop is CASVKRDRGYGYTF. The CDR3 DNA sequence: TGTGCCAGCGTTAAACGGGACAGGGGCTATGGCTACACCTTC.

In its sample, this clonotype was seen a few times. The V call is TRBV19, the J call TRBJ1-1; tentative D call: TRBD1 (5 bases). Germline V CDR1 and CDR2: LNHDA, SQIVND (reference sequence). The CDR3 spans 14 residues. Trimming shortened V by 4 bases and J by 5 bases, and 14 bases separated the two germline ends. CDR3 loop: CASSTHYEGTEAFF. The CDR3 DNA sequence: TGTGCCAGTAGTACCCATTATGAGGGGACTGAAGCTTTCTTT.

This clonotype was seen more than once but under ten times. V gene TRBV7-9 combines with J gene TRBJ2-4, with a tentative D call TRBD1 (5 bases). This CDR3 is built from 14 residues. Trimming shortened V by 2 bases and J by 8 bases, and 13 bases separated the two germline ends. CDR1 and CDR2 (germline): SEHNR, FQNEAQ (reference sequence). Here the CDR3 reads CASSLQGRMDIQYF. The CDR3 nucleotides are TGTGCCAGCAGCTTACAGGGTCGTATGGACATTCAGTACTTC.

A few counts support this clonotype. The chain recombines TRBV19 with TRBJ1-1, with D perhaps matching TRBD1 (5 bases). Trimming stripped 7 bases from V and 7 bases from J, with 13 bases between. Germline values: CDR1 LNHDA, CDR2 SQIVND (reference sequence). This CDR3 is built from 12 residues. The CDR3 loop reads CASTPRDGEAFF. The CDR3 bases are TGTGCCAGTACCCCTCGGGACGGTGAAGCTTTCTTT.

The chain couples TRBV5-1 to TRBJ2-5; the D gene is possibly TRBD1 (6 bases). The germline gives CDR1 SGHRS, CDR2 YFSETQ. Between the trimmed V and J ends, which lost 1 base and 0 bases, there was a span of 7 bases. The CDR3 loop spans 14 amino acids. CDR3 in amino acids: CASSLRGYQETQYF. Here the CDR3 DNA reads TGCGCCAGCAGCTTGAGGGGGTACCAAGAGACCCAGTACTTC.

This clonotype turned up a few times. V is TRBV2 and J is TRBJ1-1; a weak D match, TRBD1 (6 bases). The germline gives CDR1 SNHLY, CDR2 FYNNEI. Trimming removed 3 bases at V and 5 bases at J, with 16 bases between. This CDR3 region has 15 residues. The CDR3 DNA reads as TGTGCCAGCAGTGACCGCAGGGCAGGGGCAACTGAAGCTTTCTTT. It codes for CASSDRRAGATEAFF.

This chain uses TRBV5-1 with TRBJ1-5, with 8 bases identical to TRBD1. The junction had 5 bases not matched to a gene; V was cut back by 1 base and J by 5 bases. Germline values: CDR1 SGHRS, CDR2 YFSETQ. This CDR3 has 15 amino acids. CDR3 sequence (DNA): TGCGCCAGCAGCTTGATGGGACAGGTTTATCAGCCCCAGCATTTT. Its translation: CASSLMGQVYQPQHF.

This clonotype appeared a few times. The chain carries TRBV5-1 and TRBJ2-5; possible D gene TRBD2, 5 bases. Trimming stripped 0 bases from V and 5 bases from J, with 14 bases between. This CDR3 has 15 residues. Germline values: CDR1 SGHRS, CDR2 YFSETQ. CDR3 in amino acids: CASSLASRNEETQYF. The CDR3 coding sequence is TGCGCCAGCAGCTTGGCTAGCAGGAATGAGGAGACCCAGTACTTC. Full variable domain (outside the CDR3, taken from reference TRBV5-1 and TRBJ2-5): KAGVTQTPRYLIKTRGQQVTLSCSPISGHRSVSWYQQTPGQGLQFLFEYFSETQRNKGNFPGRFSGRQFSNSRSEMNVSTLELGDSALYLCASSLASRNEETQYFGPGTRLLVL.

The chain carries TRBV4-3 and TRBJ2-1; TRBD1 matches 9 bases. CDR1 is LGHNA, CDR2 YSLEER, per germline. The junction had 9 bases not matched to a gene; V was cut back by 0 bases and J by 9 bases. This CDR3 is 16 amino acids long. The CDR3 sequence is CASSQDPGQGWFEQFF. CDR3 sequence (DNA): TGCGCCAGCAGCCAAGATCCAGGACAGGGGTGGTTTGAGCAGTTCTTC.

This clonotype was seen a handful of times. The chain employs TRBV10-3 and TRBJ2-1, with D perhaps given as TRBD1 or TRBD2 (6 bases each). Trimming removed 5 bases from V and 6 bases from J, with 14 bases in between. Germline V gene data show CDR1 as ENHRY and CDR2 as SYGVKD. The CDR3 has 14 residues. The CDR3 protein is CAISRDISGNEQFF. The CDR3 bases are TGTGCCATCAGTCGGGACATTAGCGGCAATGAGCAGTTCTTC.

This clonotype showed up many times. The chain uses TRBV7-9 and TRBJ1-4, with a possible D match to TRBD1 (5 bases). V dropped 4 bases and J dropped 7 bases, with 13 bases sitting between them. The germline CDR1 and CDR2 sequences are SEHNR and FQNEAQ (reference sequence). CDR3 size: 14 residues. CDR3 coding DNA: TGTGCCAGCAGCTCCTGGGGGATTAGTGAAAAACTGTTTTTT. This gives the protein CASSSWGISEKLFF.

This chain connects TRBV12-5 to TRBJ1-4; D is possibly TRBD1 (5 bases). This CDR3 contains 13 residues. The V end lost 6 bases, the J end lost 8 bases, and 13 bases lay between the germline ends. The germline V gene has CDR1 LGHNT and CDR2 FRNRAP. CDR3 sequence reads: CASGSSGGEKLFF. The CDR3 nucleotides are TGTGCTAGTGGCTCGAGCGGGGGGGAAAAACTGTTTTTT.

This clonotype has more than one count but fewer than ten. The genes are TRBV20-1 and TRBJ1-5, with D possibly TRBD1 on 5 matching bases. Germline values: CDR1 DFQATT, CDR2 SNEGSKA (reference sequence). The V end was cut by 0 bases, the J end by 2 bases, with 14 bases between. The CDR3 spans 16 residues. CDR3 sequence: CSAREGGAKGNQPQHF. In DNA form, the CDR3 reads TGCAGTGCTAGAGAGGGAGGGGCCAAGGGCAATCAGCCCCAGCATTTT.